Presented here are 18 T cell receptor beta chains from one specimen sequenced in a study of monozygotic twins with inflammatory bowel disease. Reprocessing the 5' RACE reads, TCRdb reports a single entry for every CDR3 protein and omits DNA. This listing includes approximately 400,000 distinct CDR3 sequences. The sequenced sample consisted of blood. Receptors originate from a human donor with ulcerative colitis or Crohn's disease, or a healthy co-twin of an affected twin (not recorded which).

This chain links TRBV20-1 with TRBJ2-2. CDR1 is DFQATT and CDR2 is SNEGSKA in the germline V gene (reference sequence). This CDR3 has 15 residues. The CDR3 is CSARHNFANTGELFF.

The CDR3 loop is CASSPTGGGQPQHF. The chain uses TRBV27 and TRBJ1-5; TCRdb proposes TRBD1, but this gene call is untestable without DNA. Germline V gene sequence: CDR1 MNHEY, CDR2 SMNVEV (reference sequence). This CDR3 comprises 14 residues.

The V call is TRBV7-2, the J call TRBJ2-1; absent DNA, TCRdb's TRBD1 call cannot be checked. Germline V gene data show CDR1 as SGHTA and CDR2 as FQGNSA. The CDR3 is 14 residues long. CDR3 region: CASSLYGDHNEQFF.

This chain connects TRBV14 to TRBJ2-7. This CDR3 has 14 residues. From germline, CDR1 is SGHDN and CDR2 FVKESK. The CDR3 protein is CASSQANLDYEQYF.

The chain couples TRBV18 to TRBJ1-2; absent DNA, TCRdb's TRBD1 call cannot be checked. The CDR3 extends over 13 amino acids. The germline V gene has CDR1 KGHSH and CDR2 LQKENI. The CDR3 loop reads CASSTGGAYGYTF.

The rearrangement joins TRBV20-1 to TRBJ1-4; absent DNA, TCRdb's TRBD1 call cannot be checked. Looked up from germline, CDR1 is DFQATT and CDR2 is SNEGSKA (reference sequence). This CDR3 is 20 amino acids long. CDR3 in amino acids: CSARPNPMGDGVTTNEKLFF.

This chain uses TRBV7-2 with TRBJ2-7; TCRdb picks TRBD1, but there is no DNA to check that call. The CDR3 is made up of 16 amino acids. Germline assignment: CDR1 SGHTA and CDR2 FQGNSA. CDR3: CASSLAASGGVYEQYF.

The chain is built from TRBV5-5 and TRBJ1-6. The CDR3 consists of 14 residues. Looked up from germline, CDR1 is SGHKS and CDR2 is YYEKEE (reference sequence). CDR3 protein: CASSFQHPPSPLHF. The complete variable domain, with remaining parts taken from reference TRBV5-5 and TRBJ1-6, reads DAGVTQSPTHLIKTRGQQVTLRCSPISGHKSVSWYQQVLGQGPQFIFQYYEKEERGRGNFPDRFSARQFPNYSSELNVNALLLGDSALYLCASSFQHPPSPLHFGNGTRLTVT.

The rearrangement links TRBV27 to TRBJ2-1; TCRdb returns TRBD2, unconfirmable since there is no DNA. CDR3 length equals 21 residues. Looked up from germline, CDR1 is MNHEY and CDR2 is SMNVEV (reference sequence). CDR3 residues: CASSFSLGQELAGANWDEQFF.

This chain joins TRBV4-3 and TRBJ2-3; TCRdb proposes TRBD1, but this gene call is untestable without DNA. CDR3 length equals 16 residues. Germline-derived CDR1 and CDR2 are LGHNA and YSLEER. CDR3 in amino acids: CASSQTGGQGTDTQYF.

V usage is TRBV7-9 and J usage is TRBJ1-5. The germline V gene has CDR1 SEHNR and CDR2 FQNEAQ (reference sequence). This CDR3 region has 14 residues. This chain's CDR3 is CASSMDGSNQPQHF.

V gene TRBV12-3 or TRBV12-4 combines with J gene TRBJ1-4. The CDR3 spans 14 residues. The CDR3 loop is CATGREGLNEKLFF.

The chain has TRBV5-1 and TRBJ1-5; checking the TCRdb D call of TRBD1 is not possible without DNA. This CDR3 spans 15 amino acids. Germline V gene sequence: CDR1 SGHRS, CDR2 YFSETQ. CDR3 residues: CASRQDTSSNQPQHF.

The rearrangement links TRBV7-3 to TRBJ1-1. The germline V gene encodes CDR1 SGHTA and CDR2 FQGTGA. This CDR3 comprises 13 residues. The CDR3 loop is CASSFDSDLEAFF.

The chain recombines TRBV11-2 with TRBJ2-5. The germline CDR1 and CDR2 sequences are SGHAT and FQNNGV. The CDR3 totals 13 residues. The CDR3 protein is CASSRERQETQYF.

The V gene is TRBV14, the J gene TRBJ2-5. The CDR3 has 12 amino acids. Germline lookup yields CDR1 SGHDN and CDR2 FVKESK. CDR3 loop: CASSRSGETQYF.

The rearrangement joins TRBV7-6 to TRBJ2-3; TCRdb selects TRBD1, and the lack of DNA leaves this call unchecked. The CDR3 is 17 residues long. Germline assignment: CDR1 SGHVS and CDR2 FNYEAQ. Here the CDR3 reads CASSFRGEPLSTDTQYF.

The V and J genes are TRBV6-1 and TRBJ2-7; TCRdb's assignment of TRBD1 cannot be checked, as there is no DNA. CDR1 MNHNS and CDR2 SASEGT come from the germline V gene. This CDR3 is built from 15 residues. The CDR3 is CASQPGHRPIYEQYF.